This TCR beta chain derives from a study of cytomegalovirus exposure and HLA in healthy donors. Study-level points and caveats: Presence/absence analyses took donor sequencing depth as roughly uniform. Several of the most significant clusters were apparently associated with common viral pathogens in a later analysis. Later work showed greater clonal expansion in HLA-associated TCR beta chains than in equally common others.

The CDR3 consists of 15 residues. Deletions cut 0 bases from V and 7 bases from J, with 10 bases between. Germline CDR1 is LGHNA and CDR2 is YNFKEQ. Only a few counts were recorded for this clone. Its matching antigen is unknown. The PCR used 60 Vbeta and 13 Jbeta primers. Produced via immunoSEQ multiplex PCR; TCRdb's table is partial and in-frame only. Of roughly 170,000 clones detected, 77% appear once; the ten largest clones hold around 1.6%. The chain is built from TRBV4-2 and TRBJ1-6, with a tentative D call TRBD1 (5 bases). Sequencing was done on a sample of PBMCs. This sequence originates from a woman aged 30 to 39 in good health and CMV-seronegative. DNA for the CDR3: TGTGCCAGCAGCCAAGATGGAGCAGGGAATTCACCCCTCCACTTT. It codes for CASSQDGAGNSPLHF.